This T cell receptor (beta chain) was captured by sequencing in a study of vaccination and CD4 T cells after COVID-19 (dated by TCRdb to between 2021 and 2024). In terms of the full investigation: Convalescent patients had a positive SARS-CoV-2 result on nasal swab PCR, and of these patients, several had mild disease and one had severe disease. Six males and four females were included in the convalescent cohort, with two Hispanic individuals, seven Caucasians, two Asians and one multiracial person represented. Participants got two doses of the Pfizer-BioNTech BNT162b2 vaccine (n=8) or two doses of the Moderna mRNA-1273 vaccine (n=2). Post-COVID blood samples were collected from convalescent patients a median of roughly 100 days after diagnosis, with a range of roughly 30 to 170 days. Post-vaccine blood samples were taken a median of 72 days after the second vaccine dose, with a range of 14 to 241 days. A few convalescent patients were sampled both early after vaccination (day 14) and late after vaccination (days 161 to 241). Culture stimuli were overlapping spike peptide pools from SARS-CoV-2 and from the common cold coronaviruses HCoV-NL63, HCoV-OC43 and HCoV-229E. In control cultures, a CEFX viral epitope pool was used as positive control, an HIV-1 Nef peptide pool was used as negative control, or no peptide was added. In 10 COVID-19 convalescent patients and a few infection-naive healthy vaccine recipients, researchers compared the spike-specific CD4+ TCR repertoire from before mRNA vaccination with the repertoire from after.

Reading the label with the study, this specimen's time point is: late sampling 161 to 241 days after vaccination in a few convalescent patients. The treatment or condition label for this specimen denotes: roughly nine-day PBMC culture with coronavirus spike peptide pools or control peptides (ViraFEST assay). The study used the ViraFEST assay, which expanded antigen-specific T cells with peptide pools and then identified expanded clonotypes by TCR sequencing. The convalescent patients' positive SARS-CoV-2 PCR tests fell between March and December 2020, which was before the Alpha, Beta and Delta variants emerged in the United States. Each well held 2 million to 2.5 million PBMCs cultured with around 10 ug/ml peptide pools in IMDM containing around 5% human AB serum and 7.5 to 10 IU/ml IL-2. On days 3 and 7, half of the culture medium was replaced with fresh IL-2-containing medium. After 10 days of culture, CD4+ T cells were isolated by negative selection with the EasySep CD4+ T cell isolation kit. Ficoll-Paque Plus gradient centrifugation was used to isolate PBMCs from whole blood, and the isolated PBMCs were then either used fresh or cryopreserved at -140C. Culture conditions were generally each tested in triplicate wells.

From the cysteine up to the phenylalanine, the CDR3 has a length of 17 residues. The kept DNA is CDR3 alone, 51 bases in frame from the first base. CDR1 and CDR2 (MNHNS, SASEGT) derive from the germline V gene. Germline trimming: 2 bases from V, 5 bases from J; junction bases outside gene matches: 9. What the authors observed across the whole study: Of the vaccine-specific clones in convalescent patients, 304 of 307, or nearly all, reacted only to SARS-CoV-2 spike and did not cross-react with common cold coronaviruses. Relatively few convalescent patients were included in the study, and early timepoints after natural infection were not analyzed. Among convalescent patients, a median about 90% of the SARS-CoV-2-reactive clones seen after vaccination appeared only after vaccination, which suggests priming specific to the vaccine. Although the median number of SARS-CoV-2-reactive clonotypes went up from some 23 after infection to 38 after vaccination, the increase was not significant.

As regards this clonotype: It has no known antigen specificity. Nothing much larger sits one base from this clone, and base qualities are not available.

Libraries were constructed by PCR. DNA from cultured CD4+ T cells underwent TCR sequencing with the Oncomine TCR Beta short-read assay at the Johns Hopkins FTIC core. The QIAamp micro DNA kit was used to extract genomic DNA from the cultured CD4+ T cells. Oncomine TCR Beta libraries from cultured CD4+ T cells were pooled using unique dual indexes and sequenced on an Illumina iSeq 100. The original methods were these. Non-productive sequences were removed, and CDR3s that did not start with C, did not end with F or W, or were shorter than 7 amino acids were discarded. Antigen-specific clonotypes were identified with the MANAFEST web application by comparing peptide-stimulated wells with reference and other culture wells. Positive clones required FDR below 0.05, an odds ratio above 5, and productive frequency above 0.1% in at least two of three replicate wells. Cross-reactive clonotypes were defined as significantly expanded in both SARS-CoV-2 spike wells and at least one common cold coronavirus spike condition. Using R version 3.6.1, CDR3 homology was evaluated through Levenshtein distances (stringdist) along with unrooted phylogenetic trees (ape). The public reads were run again by TCRdb, first through fastp at Q25 and then through MiXCR, and only productive beta chains were kept. Identical CDR3 proteins give one entry, which carries the most common genes and DNA. These V and J calls derive from TCRdb rather than the authors' analysis. For this sample the table gives approximately 18,000 distinct CDR3 sequences, of which around 50% were detected only once. The ten largest account for 15% to 20% of the sample.

The specimen comprised CD4+ T cells from blood, cultured in vitro, sampled about 7 months after SARS-CoV-2 vaccination. In this chain, TRBV6-1 is recombined with TRBJ2-3, with TRBD2 matching 11 junction bases. The receptor was isolated from a human donor who had recovered from COVID-19. The CDR3 region: CASSEQGSGGAIDTQYF. The DNA reads TGTGCCAGCAGTGAACAGGGTAGCGGGGGGGCGATAGATACGCAGTATTTT.